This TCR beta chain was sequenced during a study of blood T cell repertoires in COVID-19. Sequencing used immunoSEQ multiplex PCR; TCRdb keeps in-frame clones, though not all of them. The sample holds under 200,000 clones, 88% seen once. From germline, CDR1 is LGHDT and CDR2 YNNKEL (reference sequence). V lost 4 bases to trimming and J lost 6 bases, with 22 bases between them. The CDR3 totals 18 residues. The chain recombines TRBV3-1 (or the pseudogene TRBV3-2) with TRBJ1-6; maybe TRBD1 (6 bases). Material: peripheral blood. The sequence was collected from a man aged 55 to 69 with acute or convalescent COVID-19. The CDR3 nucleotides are TGTGCCAGCAGCCGCCAAAGGGGGATCCGGGGCATTAATTCACCCCTCCACTTT. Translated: CASSRQRGIRGINSPLHF.